Below, one T cell receptor (beta chain) is given with its context. What it binds is not known. These data are taken from a study of T cell repertoires in cytomegalovirus infection. CDR3 length: 15 amino acids. The V segment lost 6 bases and the J segment 3 bases; nucleotides outside the gene matches: 6. Germline V CDR1 and CDR2: MNHEY, SMNVEV (reference sequence). TCRdb itself ran the reads through MiXCR, one entry per CDR3 protein. Found here are hundreds of thousands of distinct CDR3 sequences, about 42% of them singletons; the top ten hold about 39%. The input for sequencing was cultured PBMCs, taken from culture after CMV antigen stimulation. The chain carries TRBV27 and TRBJ2-1; 9 nucleotides match TRBD1. The receptor was isolated from a human donor in good health (CMV status not recorded). Some clones in this sample may be carry-over from other donors' samples. As DNA, the CDR3 is TGTGCCAGCAGAAACGACAGGGGGGGCTACAATGAGCAGTTCTTC. Encoded protein: CASRNDRGGYNEQFF.